This T cell receptor (beta chain) stems from a study of OX40 agonist ivuxolimab in advanced cancers. Profiled with immunoSEQ multiplex PCR; TCRdb holds only in-frame clones, not every one. The repertoire includes fewer than 120,000 clones, roughly 89% of them detected once, and around 0.26% sits in the top ten. This CDR3 comprises 16 residues. Trimming removed 7 bases at V and 1 base at J, with 16 bases between. Per the germline V gene, CDR1 is MNHEY and CDR2 is SMNVEV (reference sequence). This rearrangement joins TRBV27 to TRBJ2-2, with D possibly being TRBD1 or TRBD2 (5 bases each). This specimen consisted of CD4+ or CD8+ T cells sorted from blood, obtained in a trial of the OX40 agonist ivuxolimab. The origin of this receptor is an adult with an advanced solid tumor such as melanoma, head and neck, liver or kidney cancer. The CDR3, as DNA: TGTGCCAGCATGTCATACGGGGCCTTGAACACCGGGGAGCTGTTTTTT. Translating it yields CASMSYGALNTGELFF.